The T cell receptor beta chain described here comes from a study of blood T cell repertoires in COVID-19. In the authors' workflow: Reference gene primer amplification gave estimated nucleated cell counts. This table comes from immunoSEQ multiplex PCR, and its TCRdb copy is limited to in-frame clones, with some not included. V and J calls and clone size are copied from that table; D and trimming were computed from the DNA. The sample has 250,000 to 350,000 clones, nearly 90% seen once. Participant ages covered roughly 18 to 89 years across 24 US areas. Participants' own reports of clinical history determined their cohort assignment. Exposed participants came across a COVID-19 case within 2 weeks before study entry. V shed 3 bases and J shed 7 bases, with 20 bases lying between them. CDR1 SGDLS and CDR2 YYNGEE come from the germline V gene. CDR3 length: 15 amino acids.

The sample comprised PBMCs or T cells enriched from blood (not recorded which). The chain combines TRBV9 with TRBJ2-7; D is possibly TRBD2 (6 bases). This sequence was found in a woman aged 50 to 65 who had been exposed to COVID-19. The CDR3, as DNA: TGTGCCAGCAGCGCCGACCCGCGGACTACGGGGGAGCAGTACTTC. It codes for CASSADPRTTGEQYF.